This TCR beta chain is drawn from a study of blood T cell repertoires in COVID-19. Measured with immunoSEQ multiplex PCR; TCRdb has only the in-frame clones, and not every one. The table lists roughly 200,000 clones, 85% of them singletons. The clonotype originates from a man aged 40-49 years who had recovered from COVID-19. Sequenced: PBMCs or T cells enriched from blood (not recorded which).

CDR3 DNA sequence: TGTGCCAGCAGCCTGGGACAACCCACTGAAGCTTTCTTT. It is translated as CASSLGQPTEAFF. The chain combines TRBV5-6 with TRBJ1-1; D may be TRBD1 (6 bases). The CDR3 spans 13 residues. V was clipped by 4 bases and J by 4 bases, with 11 bases between them. The germline V gene has CDR1 SGHDT and CDR2 YYEEEE.